Sequencing of this T cell receptor beta chain was carried out in a study of technical replicates of blood from several donors. Germline CDR1 and CDR2: KGHSH and LQKENI. With V trimmed by 5 bases and J by 5 bases, 8 bases remained unmatched. This CDR3 is 16 amino acids long. Sequencing was performed with immunoSEQ multiplex PCR; in TCRdb, only in-frame clones are kept and a portion is missing. This table has fewer than 70,000 clones, 86% appearing once. Specimen: PBMCs. J is TRBJ2-5 and V is TRBV18; 13 bases align to TRBD2. The clonotype was recovered from a human donor in good health. Some clones in this sample may be carry-over from other donors' samples. The CDR3 nucleotides are TGTGCCAGCTCAACCGGACTAGCGGGGGTTGGTGAGACCCAGTACTTC. Its translation: CASSTGLAGVGETQYF.